This TCR beta chain came from a study of blood T cell repertoires in COVID-19. Generated by immunoSEQ multiplex PCR, the TCRdb table keeps only in-frame clones and is missing some. The sample lists over 110,000 clones; approximately 88% were seen once. The ends lost 0 bases at V and 5 bases at J; junction bases unmatched: 16. There are 18 residues in the CDR3. Germline values: CDR1 SGHKS, CDR2 YYEKEE (reference sequence). This clone was seen once. Input material: peripheral blood. The TCR originated in a woman in her fifties or sixties with acute or convalescent COVID-19. The chain has TRBV5-5 and TRBJ1-2; TRBD1 agrees at 7 bases. CDR3 residues: CASSLVVSSAGQWYGYTF. The CDR3 nucleotides are TGTGCCAGCAGCTTGGTCGTTTCGTCGGCGGGACAGTGGTATGGCTACACCTTC.